This TCR beta chain was sequenced for a study of blood T cell repertoires in COVID-19. Study-level background: Italy, Spain and the United States were the sources of the convalescent and acute COVID-19 samples.

The CDR3 is 14 residues long. Trimming took off 0 bases at V and 0 bases at J, with 4 bases between the two ends. Germline V CDR1 and CDR2: LGHNA, YNFKEQ. Sequencing used immunoSEQ multiplex PCR; TCRdb keeps in-frame clones, though not all of them. The table has tens of thousands of clones, over 80% seen once. The source of this sequence is an elderly woman with acute or convalescent COVID-19. Sequenced material: peripheral blood. This chain links TRBV4-2 with TRBJ2-3; D remains ambiguous. The CDR3 nucleotides are TGTGCCAGCAGCCAAGAACTGAGCACAGATACGCAGTATTTT. Residues: CASSQELSTDTQYF.